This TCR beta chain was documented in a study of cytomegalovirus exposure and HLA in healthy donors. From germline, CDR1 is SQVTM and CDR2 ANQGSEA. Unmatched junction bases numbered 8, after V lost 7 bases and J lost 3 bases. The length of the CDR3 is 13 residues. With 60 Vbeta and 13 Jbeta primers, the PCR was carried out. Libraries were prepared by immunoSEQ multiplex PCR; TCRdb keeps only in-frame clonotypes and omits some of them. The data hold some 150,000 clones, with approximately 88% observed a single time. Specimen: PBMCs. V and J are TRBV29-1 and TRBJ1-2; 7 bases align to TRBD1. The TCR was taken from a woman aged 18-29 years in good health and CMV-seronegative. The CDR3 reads CSAGDRTHYGYTF. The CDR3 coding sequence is TGCAGCGCCGGGGACAGAACCCACTATGGCTACACCTTC.